This TCR beta chain came from a study of blood T cell repertoires in COVID-19 (dated by TCRdb to about 2020). Background for the entire study: Collaborator samples came from the United States, Italy and Spain and covered acute and convalescent phases of COVID-19. Where available, HLA class I and class II types were obtained from metadata supplied by the sample provider rather than from assay-based typing. The repertoires were made available in a free public database intended to serve as a resource for research on the immune response to SARS-CoV-2. The material from the prospective study consisted of cDNA or gDNA derived from T cells, B-cell-depleted T cells, or PBMCs. The samples were drawn from two sources: the first 160 participants of the ongoing ImmuneRACE study, and over 950 subjects contributed by 6 global collaborators. The dataset comprised deeply sampled blood TCRbeta repertoires from subjects exposed to, actively infected with, or recovered from COVID-19. The sample metadata nearly always contained a de-identified subject ID, COVID-19 status, age in years and sex. Here is what the overall study found, with its caveats: Clinical and demographic metadata were provided uncurated, with the amount varying by source and participant.

Note on this clone: There is no known antigen for this receptor. Base quality data are lacking; no much larger clone is found one base away.

V and J are truncated by 0 bases and 7 bases respectively, leaving an intervening sequence of 6 bases. Counted from cysteine to phenylalanine, this CDR3 has 13 amino acids. Of all the DNA, just the CDR3 is kept, 39 bases in frame from base 1. Sequences LNHNV (CDR1) and YYDKDF (CDR2) are obtained from the germline V gene (reference sequence). At one collaborating source in Seattle, patients were enrolled during active infection and were followed longitudinally through the course of disease. Whole blood was collected in K2EDTA tubes by collaborating institutions according to the institutions' own protocols. Collaborator samples were shipped for TCRbeta analysis as frozen whole blood, isolated PBMCs, or DNA extracted from either sample type. TCRbeta CDR3 regions were amplified from genomic DNA by means of the immunoSEQ Assay, a bias-controlled multiplex PCR. In the authors' own workflow: Nucleated cell counts per sample were estimated from amplification of reference gene primers within the assay. Sequence reads were collapsed and filtered to measure the absolute abundance of every unique TCRbeta CDR3 rearrangement. For each sample, productive Simpson clonality was calculated as the square root of Simpson's diversity index over productive rearrangements. TCRdb obtained this table from immuneACCESS and retained in-frame rearrangements with V and J assigned. These tables miss some clones; where compared with another copy, unresolved V genes account for less than half of the shortfall, and the remainder is unexplained. For V, J and clone size, that table is used; D and trimming come from the DNA. Recorded for this sample are 150,000 to 200,000 clones; approximately 92% of them occurred a single time. About 4.6% of the sample goes to the ten largest clones.

Sample: peripheral blood. The chain was built from TRBV15 and TRBJ1-4; no D gene call is confident. This sequence originates from a young man with COVID-19, enrolled during active disease. The base sequence is TGTGCCACCAGCAGAGATAGAGGTGAAAAACTGTTTTTT. Its product reads: CATSRDRGEKLFF.